Each of the 24 T cell receptor beta chains below was sequenced from the same sample in a study of identical twins. TCRdb re-called the 5' RACE reads through MiXCR, storing one row per CDR3 protein. In the table there are 200,000 to 250,000 distinct CDR3 sequences, 6% to 7% of which are singletons. The same sample was also used in a study of T cells expressing NK-cell markers.

Material for sequencing was CD8+ T cells sorted from blood. The receptors come from a woman between 18 and 29 years old in good health.

This clonotype was picked up a small number of times. The V gene is TRBV11-3, the J gene TRBJ2-7; tentatively, D is TRBD2 (6 bases). The CDR3 is 13 residues long. Trimming left V 6 bases short and J 4 bases short, with 13 bases between. In germline, CDR1 is SGHNT, CDR2 YENEEA. The CDR3 reads CASSTGGIYEQYF. The CDR3 DNA is TGTGCCAGCAGTACCGGCGGGATTTACGAGCAGTACTTC.

The J gene is TRBJ1-5, the V gene TRBV6-1; D is unclear. Germline CDR1 is MNHNS and CDR2 is SASEGT. The V end lost 5 bases, the J end lost 0 bases, and 20 bases lay between the germline ends. CDR3 length: 18 residues. The DNA for the CDR3 is TGTGCCAGCAGTAAGCTAATAGGACCAAATTATAGCAATCAGCCCCAGCATTTT. Amino acids: CASSKLIGPNYSNQPQHF.

V usage is TRBV12-3 or TRBV12-4 and J usage is TRBJ2-2; D possibly matches TRBD1 or TRBD2 (5 bases each). V lost 6 bases and J lost 7, with 18 bases in between. The CDR3 totals 15 residues. The CDR3 DNA follows: TGTGCCAGCAGACCAACTAGAGGGGAAGACGGGGAGCTGTTTTTT. Translation gives CASRPTRGEDGELFF.

This clonotype was found many times. The chain couples TRBV9 to TRBJ2-5, with TRBD2 identical over 9 bases. Germline CDR1 and CDR2: SGDLS and YYNGEE. The V and J ends lost 4 bases and 3 bases, in that order; junction bases with no gene match: 10. The length of the CDR3 is 16 residues. The CDR3 loop is CASSSSLTSGEETQYF. Here the CDR3 DNA reads TGTGCCAGCAGCTCATCCCTGACTAGCGGAGAAGAGACCCAGTACTTC.

This clonotype showed up just a few times. V and J are TRBV7-2 and TRBJ2-3; D gene unclear. This CDR3 spans 13 amino acids. V lost 10 bases and J lost 8, with 19 bases in between. Germline lookup yields CDR1 SGHTA and CDR2 FQGNSA. For the CDR3, the DNA is TGTGCCACCACCAACGACGGCTTTGGTACGCAGTATTTT. Encoded protein: CATTNDGFGTQYF.

V gene TRBV7-9 combines with J gene TRBJ2-1; possibly TRBD2 for D (7 bases). Germline V CDR1 and CDR2: SEHNR, FQNEAQ (reference sequence). Trimming cost V 5 bases and J 10 bases, with 18 bases left between them. This CDR3 is built from 14 residues. The CDR3 loop reads CASSPEGGAGEQFF. CDR3 bases: TGTGCCAGCAGCCCCGAGGGGGGGGCCGGAGAGCAGTTCTTC.

In its sample, this clonotype was seen a few times. The V call is TRBV27, the J call TRBJ2-3, with TRBD1 identical over 10 bases. The CDR3 extends over 15 amino acids. The junction had 2 bases not matched to a gene; V was cut back by 2 bases and J by 3 bases. Germline V gene sequence: CDR1 MNHEY, CDR2 SMNVEV (reference sequence). DNA for the CDR3: TGTGCCAGCAGTTTAGGGACAGGGGTTACAGATACGCAGTATTTT. Translated: CASSLGTGVTDTQYF.

This clonotype was counted a few times. The chain joins TRBV6-1 to TRBJ1-4; TRBD1 might be the D (5 bases). V was clipped by 5 bases and J by 4 bases, with 17 bases between them. This CDR3 spans 16 amino acids. Germline assignment: CDR1 MNHNS and CDR2 SASEGT. CDR3 protein: CASSIEGAAVNEKLFF. The CDR3 region has the DNA TGTGCCAGCAGTATAGAAGGGGCCGCCGTTAATGAAAAACTGTTTTTT.

This rearrangement joins TRBV20-1 to TRBJ2-5, with 10 positions matching TRBD2. V lost 2 bases, J lost 5 bases, and 11 bases stayed unmatched. Germline values: CDR1 DFQATT, CDR2 SNEGSKA (reference sequence). CDR3 length: 16 amino acids. Here the CDR3 reads CSARSSGSDHMETQYF. For the CDR3, the DNA is TGCAGTGCTAGATCTAGCGGGAGTGATCATATGGAGACCCAGTACTTC.

This clonotype came up a few times. The V and J genes are TRBV6-2 or TRBV6-3 and TRBJ2-7; tentatively, D is TRBD2 (5 bases). V shed 6 bases and J shed 7 bases, with 25 bases lying between them. This CDR3 has 16 residues. Germline V gives CDR1 MNHEY, CDR2 SVGEGT. The CDR3 DNA reads as TGTGCCAGCAGGCTAGAAGCAATCACGACGTCGGGAGAGCAGTACTTC. Amino acids: CASRLEAITTSGEQYF.

The CDR3 bases are TGTGCCAGCAGCTCCCTGAAGACTAGCGCCTACGAGCAGTACTTC. Its translation is CASSSLKTSAYEQYF. The chain has TRBV7-9 and TRBJ2-7; 8 positions agree with TRBD2. J lost 2 bases, V lost 4 bases, and 7 bases had no gene match. This CDR3 has 15 amino acids. Germline V CDR1 and CDR2: SEHNR, FQNEAQ (reference sequence).

This clonotype was counted ten times or more. The genes are TRBV3-1 and TRBJ1-4, with 7 bases identical to TRBD1. Per germline, CDR1 LGHDT and CDR2 YNNKEL (reference sequence). The V gene end was trimmed by 2 bases and the J gene end by 3 bases; junction bases not matched to a gene: 9. The CDR3 spans 17 residues. DNA of the CDR3: TGTGCCAGCAGCCAAAGTTTAAGGGGGCTTGCTAATGAAAAACTGTTTTTT. This gives the protein CASSQSLRGLANEKLFF.

This clonotype appeared a few times. Here the CDR3 DNA reads TGTGCCAGCAGCTCAAGGACAGGGAATGCCTATAATTCACCCCTCCACTTT. It translates to CASSSRTGNAYNSPLHF. This chain links TRBV9 with TRBJ1-6; TRBD1 aligns across 8 bases. The CDR3 spans 17 residues. J was trimmed by 2 bases and V by 4 bases; bases with no gene match: 8. Germline values: CDR1 SGDLS, CDR2 YYNGEE.

V usage is TRBV13 and J usage is TRBJ2-5; 7 bases align to TRBD2. Germline CDR1 PRHDT, CDR2 FYEKMQ (reference sequence). V gave up 1 base and J gave up 2 bases; unmatched junction bases: 4. This CDR3 comprises 15 residues. The CDR3 region has the DNA TGTGCCAGCAGCTTAGAGCGGGAAGGGCAAGAGACCCAGTACTTC. Residues: CASSLEREGQETQYF.

This clonotype came up many times. The V and J genes are TRBV7-9 and TRBJ2-7; D unclear. This CDR3 spans 14 amino acids. With 3 bases removed from V and 2 bases from J, the gap between germline ends came to 11 bases. Germline V gene sequence: CDR1 SEHNR, CDR2 FQNEAQ (reference sequence). The CDR3 region is CASSFWPSTYEQYF. Here the CDR3 DNA reads TGTGCCAGCAGCTTCTGGCCGTCCACCTACGAGCAGTACTTC.

J is TRBJ2-1 and V is TRBV2; 8 bases fit TRBD1. Germline-derived CDR1 and CDR2 are SNHLY and FYNNEI. The CDR3 runs to 17 residues. Unmatched junction bases numbered 13, after V lost 7 bases and J lost 2 bases. The CDR3 bases are TGTGCCAGCATCAGAGGGGTACAGGGGGTAGCCTACAATGAGCAGTTCTTC. Its protein is CASIRGVQGVAYNEQFF.

This clonotype has just a few counts. The gene calls are TRBV6-5 and TRBJ2-7; D possibly corresponds to TRBD2 (6 bases). Looked up from germline, CDR1 is MNHEY and CDR2 is SVGAGI. Trimming took off 0 bases at V and 3 bases at J, with 15 bases between the two ends. CDR3 length equals 16 residues. In nucleotides, the CDR3 is TGTGCCAGCAGTTACTCGAGTCAGGGCGGGATCTACGAGCAGTACTTC. It specifies CASSYSSQGGIYEQYF.

This clonotype has only a few counts. The chain has TRBV12-3 or TRBV12-4 and TRBJ2-3, with TRBD2 matching over 9 bases. CDR3 length: 15 residues. Losses at the gene ends were 3 bases for V and 8 bases for J; bases not matched to a gene: 9. CDR3 coding DNA: TGTGCCAGCAGTTTGTTAGCGGGGGAGCTTAGTACGCAGTATTTT. This codes for CASSLLAGELSTQYF.

This clonotype was detected a few times. V usage is TRBV4-3 and J usage is TRBJ1-4; no reliable D call. The ends were cut back, 2 bases at V and 2 bases at J, with 12 bases in the middle. From germline, CDR1 is LGHNA and CDR2 YSLEER. There are 16 residues in the CDR3. The CDR3 coding sequence is TGCGCCAGCAGCCAACGCCTGGGGTGGACTAATGAAAAACTGTTTTTT. Residues: CASSQRLGWTNEKLFF.

This clonotype was seen ten or more times. The chain has TRBV29-1 and TRBJ1-2; D is perhaps TRBD1 (5 bases). Germline loops: CDR1 SQVTM, CDR2 ANQGSEA. V was clipped by 3 bases and J by 3 bases, with 8 bases between them. The CDR3 covers 12 residues. CDR3 loop: CSVDPGYYGYTF. Here the CDR3 DNA reads TGCAGCGTTGACCCAGGGTACTATGGCTACACCTTC.

This clonotype was observed at least ten times. J is TRBJ1-2 and V is TRBV20-1; D remains unclear. The CDR3 extends over 13 amino acids. The V end was cut by 6 bases, the J end by 5 bases, with 16 bases between. The germline V gene encodes CDR1 DFQATT and CDR2 SNEGSKA (reference sequence). This CDR3 reads CSAPETGKYGYTF. The CDR3 region has the DNA TGCAGTGCCCCTGAAACCGGGAAGTATGGCTACACCTTC.

This clonotype was recorded a few times. The J gene is TRBJ2-7, the V gene TRBV7-2, with D perhaps TRBD2 (6 bases). Germline assignment: CDR1 SGHTA and CDR2 FQGNSA. This CDR3 contains 13 residues. V was cut by 5 bases and J by 6 bases, with 14 bases left in between. The CDR3 nucleotides read TGTGCCAGCAGCCCCGGCGGGGCTTTCGAGCAGTACTTC. The encoded protein is CASSPGGAFEQYF. Full variable domain (outside the CDR3, taken from reference TRBV7-2 and TRBJ2-7): GAGVSQSPSNKVTEKGKDVELRCDPISGHTALYWYRQSLGQGLEFLIYFQGNSAPDKSGLPSDRFSAERTGGSVSTLTIQRTQQEDSAVYLCASSPGGAFEQYFGPGTRLTVT.

The J gene is TRBJ2-7, the V gene TRBV10-3; 7 positions agree with TRBD2. Germline CDR1 reads ENHRY; CDR2 reads SYGVKD. The V and J ends lost 0 bases and 3 bases, in that order; junction bases with no gene match: 8. The CDR3 loop spans 16 amino acids. CDR3 amino acids: CAISESHLAANYEQYF. CDR3 DNA: TGTGCCATCAGTGAGTCGCATCTAGCGGCAAACTACGAGCAGTACTTC.

This clonotype was detected many times. The chain links TRBV14 to TRBJ1-1; D unclear. V was trimmed by 0 bases and J by 10 bases, leaving 9 bases between them. CDR3 length: 12 residues. Germline V lookup: CDR1 SGHDN, CDR2 FVKESK. In nucleotides, the CDR3 is TGTGCCAGCAGCCAAGACAGGCGGGGAGCTTTCTTT. Its translation is CASSQDRRGAFF.